Below are 25 T cell receptor beta chains sequenced from a single sample in a study of T cell responses to AZD1222 COVID-19 vaccine. Here immunoSEQ multiplex PCR was the method, and the copy in TCRdb shows in-frame clones only, minus some. The sample records tens of thousands of clones, 80% to 90% being singletons. This specimen consisted of peripheral blood, obtained 28 days after the second AZD1222 dose. These receptors came from an adult who received the AZD1222 COVID-19 vaccine.

The CDR3: CASSEQFANTGELFF. Written as DNA, the CDR3 is TGTGCCAGCAGTGAACAGTTCGCGAACACCGGGGAGCTGTTTTTT. The chain links TRBV6-1 to TRBJ2-2; D uncertain. The CDR3 has 15 residues. The germline V and J ends were trimmed by 2 bases and 0 bases, with 7 bases remaining between them. CDR1 is MNHNS and CDR2 is SASEGT in the germline V gene.

This chain uses TRBV2 with TRBJ2-4; D is uncertain. The CDR3 spans 12 residues. In germline, CDR1 is SNHLY, CDR2 FYNNEI. Trimming pared 5 bases from V and 7 bases from J, leaving 9 bases between. The DNA for the CDR3 is TGTGCCAGCAGTTTTGGCCCGAACATTCAGTACTTC. It is translated as CASSFGPNIQYF.

The V call is TRBV6-5, the J call TRBJ1-1; D gene uncertain. The CDR3 has 13 amino acids. CDR1 and CDR2 (germline): MNHEY, SVGAGI. The V gene lost 2 bases and the J gene lost 6 bases, with 10 bases spanning the gap. The CDR3: CASSYRDGAEAFF. The CDR3 DNA reads TGTGCCAGCAGTTACCGCGACGGGGCTGAAGCTTTCTTT.

This chain joins TRBV29-1 and TRBJ2-7; perhaps TRBD2 as D (6 bases). The CDR3 length is 13 residues. Per the germline V gene, CDR1 is SQVTM and CDR2 is ANQGSEA. Trimming removed 5 bases from V and 1 base from J, with 12 bases in between. CDR3 protein: CSVLDAGSYEQYF. The CDR3 DNA sequence: TGCAGCGTTCTTGATGCGGGATCCTACGAGCAGTACTTC.

This clone was seen a handful of times. This sequence joins TRBV7-3 and TRBJ2-1, with TRBD2 identical over 10 bases. Germline V lookup: CDR1 SGHTA, CDR2 FQGTGA. The CDR3 extends over 16 amino acids. With 3 bases clipped from V and 4 bases from J, the junction kept 6 bases outside the gene matches. The CDR3 loop reads CASSFDPSGSYNEQFF. For the CDR3, the DNA is TGTGCCAGCAGCTTCGACCCTAGCGGGAGTTACAATGAGCAGTTCTTC.

The chain links TRBV5-5 to TRBJ1-3; tentatively, D is TRBD1 (5 bases). V was trimmed by 0 bases and J by 4 bases, leaving 11 bases between them. The germline CDR1 and CDR2 sequences are SGHKS and YYEKEE (reference sequence). This CDR3 contains 15 residues. CDR3 DNA: TGTGCCAGCAGCTTGGAAAGTGGGGCGGGAAACACCATATATTTT. Translating it yields CASSLESGAGNTIYF.

This clone was observed once. The rearrangement links TRBV11-3 to TRBJ1-6; D is unresolved. Germline-derived CDR1 and CDR2 are SGHNT and YENEEA. The length of the CDR3 is 14 residues. V was pared by 3 bases and J by 5 bases, with 8 bases between. As DNA, the CDR3 is TGTGCCAGCAGCTTTCTGCAGAATAATTCACCCCTCCACTTT. Protein product: CASSFLQNNSPLHF.

The CDR3 DNA follows: TGTGCCAGCAGGGACCAGGCAGATACGCAGTATTTT. It specifies CASRDQADTQYF. This rearrangement joins TRBV6-5 to TRBJ2-3, with D unresolved. The CDR3 loop spans 12 amino acids. Germline V gene data show CDR1 as MNHEY and CDR2 as SVGAGI. Deletions cut 6 bases from V and 4 bases from J, with 8 bases between.

This clone showed up just once. This sequence joins TRBV29-1 and TRBJ1-2; maybe TRBD1 (5 bases). Germline lookup yields CDR1 SQVTM and CDR2 ANQGSEA. The CDR3 consists of 15 residues. The V gene lost 3 bases and the J gene lost 7 bases, with 21 bases spanning the gap. The CDR3 DNA follows: TGCAGCGTTGACGCGGGGGGAAGGTTTTATGGTGGCTACACCTTC. Its protein is CSVDAGGRFYGGYTF. Full variable domain (missing parts from reference TRBV29-1 and TRBJ1-2): SAVISQKPSRDICQRGTSLTIQCQVDSQVTMMFWYRQQPGQSLTLIATANQGSEATYESGFVIDKFPISRPNLTFSTLTVSNMSPEDSSIYLCSVDAGGRFYGGYTFGSGTRLTVV.

A single count supports this clone. The chain uses TRBV19 and TRBJ2-5; D uncertain. The germline V gene has CDR1 LNHDA and CDR2 SQIVND (reference sequence). The ends were cut back, 5 bases at V and 5 bases at J, with 15 bases in the middle. The length of the CDR3 is 14 residues. The CDR3 DNA follows: TGTGCCAGTAGTGAGAGGTCCAGCCGGGAGACCCAGTACTTC. Protein: CASSERSSRETQYF. Complete variable domain (other parts from reference TRBV19 and TRBJ2-5): DGGITQSPKYLFRKEGQNVTLSCEQNLNHDAMYWYRQDPGQGLRLIYYSQIVNDFQKGDIAEGYSVSREKKESFPLTVTSAQKNPTAFYLCASSERSSRETQYFGPGTRLLVL.

The CDR3 protein is CASSISPPTREQYF. The CDR3, as DNA: TGTGCCAGTAGTATCTCCCCCCCTACTAGGGAGCAGTACTTC. The chain carries TRBV19 and TRBJ2-7, with TRBD2 as a possible D gene (5 bases). Germline V gives CDR1 LNHDA, CDR2 SQIVND (reference sequence). CDR3 length: 14 amino acids. V lost 3 bases and J lost 7, with 16 bases in between.

The V and J genes are TRBV29-1 and TRBJ2-3; 8 bases are shared with TRBD2. The V gene end was trimmed by 1 base and the J gene end by 4 bases; junction bases not matched to a gene: 4. Germline CDR1 SQVTM, CDR2 ANQGSEA. The CDR3 totals 14 residues. The CDR3: CSVEGSGGPDTQYF. For the CDR3, the DNA is TGCAGCGTTGAAGGGTCGGGAGGGCCAGATACGCAGTATTTT.

V and J are TRBV5-6 and TRBJ1-6, with TRBD1 as a possible D gene (6 bases). Per germline, CDR1 SGHDT and CDR2 YYEEEE. This CDR3 is 14 amino acids long. V lost 5 bases to trimming and J lost 8 bases, with 14 bases between them. CDR3 sequence reads: CASSRRGGDSPLHF. The CDR3 DNA reads as TGTGCCAGCAGTCGCCGGGGGGGCGATTCACCCCTCCACTTT.

The chain uses TRBV7-3 and TRBJ2-2; the D is unclear. V was clipped by 3 bases and J by 2 bases, with 10 bases between them. From germline, CDR1 is SGHTA and CDR2 FQGTGA. CDR3 size: 15 residues. CDR3 loop: CASSFRGGNTGELFF. In DNA form, the CDR3 reads TGTGCCAGCAGCTTTCGCGGCGGAAACACCGGGGAGCTGTTTTTT.

The sample holds a few counts of this clone. The rearrangement joins TRBV6-1 to TRBJ1-1; no reliable D call. The germline V gene has CDR1 MNHNS and CDR2 SASEGT. V lost 2 bases to trimming and J lost 7 bases, with 5 bases between them. The CDR3 extends over 11 amino acids. The CDR3 DNA reads as TGTGCCAGCAGTGAACAGATTGAAGCTTTCTTT. This encodes CASSEQIEAFF.

The J gene is TRBJ2-5, the V gene TRBV5-1; D remains ambiguous. The germline gives CDR1 SGHRS, CDR2 YFSETQ. V lost 0 bases, J lost 5 bases, and 14 bases lay in between. This CDR3 comprises 15 residues. The CDR3 is CASSLGGNSRETQYF. CDR3 DNA sequence: TGCGCCAGCAGCTTGGGTGGCAACTCTCGGGAGACCCAGTACTTC.

V is TRBV6-5 and J is TRBJ2-7; D call uncertain. Trimming left V 0 bases short and J 2 bases short, with 5 bases between. The CDR3 runs 13 residues. Germline CDR1 is MNHEY and CDR2 is SVGAGI. The CDR3 DNA reads as TGTGCCAGCAGTTACTCCGGAACCTACGAGCAGTACTTC. This gives the protein CASSYSGTYEQYF.

The CDR3, as DNA: TGTGCCAGCTCACGGGCAACTCCTAACACCGGGGAGCTGTTTTTT. Its protein is CASSRATPNTGELFF. The gene calls are TRBV18 and TRBJ2-2; D not certain. The CDR3 runs to 15 residues. Trimming shortened V by 4 bases and J by 2 bases, and 11 bases separated the two germline ends. CDR1 KGHSH and CDR2 LQKENI come from the germline V gene.

V is TRBV3-1 (or the pseudogene TRBV3-2) and J is TRBJ1-6, with unresolved D. Trimming took 0 bases from V and 10 from J, leaving 7 bases between them. This CDR3 is built from 13 residues. Germline values: CDR1 LGHDT, CDR2 YNNKEL (reference sequence). The CDR3 region is CASSQEGLSPLHF. The CDR3 coding sequence is TGTGCCAGCAGCCAAGAAGGTTTATCACCCCTCCACTTT.

The rearrangement uses TRBV4-2 and TRBJ1-5; no clear D. V lost 6 bases and J 0 bases, leaving 6 bases between the germline ends. CDR3 length equals 13 residues. The germline gives CDR1 LGHNA, CDR2 YNFKEQ. The CDR3 sequence: CASRLDSNQPQHF. In nucleotides, the CDR3 is TGTGCCAGCAGACTAGATAGCAATCAGCCCCAGCATTTT.

The V call is TRBV5-5, the J call TRBJ2-2; 9 bases align to TRBD1. This CDR3 region has 15 residues. The V gene's germline CDR1 is SGHKS and CDR2 YYEKEE (reference sequence). V was clipped by 2 bases and J by 5 bases; unmatched bases: 4. CDR3 region: CASSFRTGVTGELFF. CDR3 coding DNA: TGTGCCAGCAGCTTCCGGACAGGGGTGACCGGGGAGCTGTTTTTT. The full variable domain, completed using reference TRBV5-5 and TRBJ2-2, is DAGVTQSPTHLIKTRGQQVTLRCSPISGHKSVSWYQQVLGQGPQFIFQYYEKEERGRGNFPDRFSARQFPNYSSELNVNALLLGDSALYLCASSFRTGVTGELFFGEGSRLTVL.

V is TRBV4-2 and J is TRBJ2-3; no firm D call. The V end was cut by 3 bases, the J end by 1 base, with 8 bases between. The CDR3 is 14 amino acids. Germline CDR1 LGHNA, CDR2 YNFKEQ. The CDR3 here is CASSQRCCTDTQYF. CDR3 DNA sequence: TGTGCCAGCAGCCAGCGCTGCTGCACAGATACGCAGTATTTT.

The chain employs TRBV9 and TRBJ2-3, with a possible D match to TRBD2 (5 bases). The CDR3 runs to 15 residues. Between the trimmed V and J ends, which lost 3 bases and 5 bases, there was a span of 16 bases. From germline, CDR1 is SGDLS and CDR2 YYNGEE. The CDR3, as DNA: TGTGCCAGCAGCGACCCGCTAAGTAGCGAAGATACGCAGTATTTT. Protein: CASSDPLSSEDTQYF.

This clone was seen just once. The gene calls are TRBV28 and TRBJ1-5; TRBD1 might be the D (5 bases). The V and J ends lost 6 bases and 1 base respectively, with 13 bases between them. The germline CDR1 and CDR2 sequences are MDHEN and SYDVKM. CDR3 length: 15 residues. CDR3 in DNA: TGTGCCAGCAGACAGGAGGAACACAGCAATCAGCCCCAGCATTTT. Its protein is CASRQEEHSNQPQHF.

This rearrangement joins TRBV7-8 to TRBJ1-2; D remains unclear. Trimming took 10 bases from V and 8 from J, leaving 8 bases between them. The CDR3 runs 9 residues. Germline CDR1 is SGHVS and CDR2 is FQNEAQ. CDR3 nucleotide sequence: TGTGCCAAACTGGGGGGCTACACCTTC. It translates to CAKLGGYTF.